What follows is one TCR beta chain and its context. The data belong to a study of B cell selection in AIRE deficiency. Some clones are missing from TCRdb's copy, which holds only in-frame ones; the method was immunoSEQ multiplex PCR. The repertoire holds about 21,000 clones, roughly 93% seen once, with around 2% in the top ten. CDR1 is SGHNT, CDR2 YYREEE, per germline (reference sequence). The CDR3 spans 15 residues. Deletions cut 1 base from V and 2 bases from J, with 12 bases between. Regulatory T cells were sorted as CD4+CD25hiCD127low/negative. Input material: Tregs sorted from PBMCs. V is TRBV5-4 and J is TRBJ2-5; a weak D match, TRBD1 (6 bases). The receptor's source is a human donor with AIRE deficiency. CDR3 region: CASSLQGSRQETQYF. The DNA of the CDR3 is TGTGCCAGCAGCTTGCAGGGGTCGAGACAAGAGACCCAGTACTTC.